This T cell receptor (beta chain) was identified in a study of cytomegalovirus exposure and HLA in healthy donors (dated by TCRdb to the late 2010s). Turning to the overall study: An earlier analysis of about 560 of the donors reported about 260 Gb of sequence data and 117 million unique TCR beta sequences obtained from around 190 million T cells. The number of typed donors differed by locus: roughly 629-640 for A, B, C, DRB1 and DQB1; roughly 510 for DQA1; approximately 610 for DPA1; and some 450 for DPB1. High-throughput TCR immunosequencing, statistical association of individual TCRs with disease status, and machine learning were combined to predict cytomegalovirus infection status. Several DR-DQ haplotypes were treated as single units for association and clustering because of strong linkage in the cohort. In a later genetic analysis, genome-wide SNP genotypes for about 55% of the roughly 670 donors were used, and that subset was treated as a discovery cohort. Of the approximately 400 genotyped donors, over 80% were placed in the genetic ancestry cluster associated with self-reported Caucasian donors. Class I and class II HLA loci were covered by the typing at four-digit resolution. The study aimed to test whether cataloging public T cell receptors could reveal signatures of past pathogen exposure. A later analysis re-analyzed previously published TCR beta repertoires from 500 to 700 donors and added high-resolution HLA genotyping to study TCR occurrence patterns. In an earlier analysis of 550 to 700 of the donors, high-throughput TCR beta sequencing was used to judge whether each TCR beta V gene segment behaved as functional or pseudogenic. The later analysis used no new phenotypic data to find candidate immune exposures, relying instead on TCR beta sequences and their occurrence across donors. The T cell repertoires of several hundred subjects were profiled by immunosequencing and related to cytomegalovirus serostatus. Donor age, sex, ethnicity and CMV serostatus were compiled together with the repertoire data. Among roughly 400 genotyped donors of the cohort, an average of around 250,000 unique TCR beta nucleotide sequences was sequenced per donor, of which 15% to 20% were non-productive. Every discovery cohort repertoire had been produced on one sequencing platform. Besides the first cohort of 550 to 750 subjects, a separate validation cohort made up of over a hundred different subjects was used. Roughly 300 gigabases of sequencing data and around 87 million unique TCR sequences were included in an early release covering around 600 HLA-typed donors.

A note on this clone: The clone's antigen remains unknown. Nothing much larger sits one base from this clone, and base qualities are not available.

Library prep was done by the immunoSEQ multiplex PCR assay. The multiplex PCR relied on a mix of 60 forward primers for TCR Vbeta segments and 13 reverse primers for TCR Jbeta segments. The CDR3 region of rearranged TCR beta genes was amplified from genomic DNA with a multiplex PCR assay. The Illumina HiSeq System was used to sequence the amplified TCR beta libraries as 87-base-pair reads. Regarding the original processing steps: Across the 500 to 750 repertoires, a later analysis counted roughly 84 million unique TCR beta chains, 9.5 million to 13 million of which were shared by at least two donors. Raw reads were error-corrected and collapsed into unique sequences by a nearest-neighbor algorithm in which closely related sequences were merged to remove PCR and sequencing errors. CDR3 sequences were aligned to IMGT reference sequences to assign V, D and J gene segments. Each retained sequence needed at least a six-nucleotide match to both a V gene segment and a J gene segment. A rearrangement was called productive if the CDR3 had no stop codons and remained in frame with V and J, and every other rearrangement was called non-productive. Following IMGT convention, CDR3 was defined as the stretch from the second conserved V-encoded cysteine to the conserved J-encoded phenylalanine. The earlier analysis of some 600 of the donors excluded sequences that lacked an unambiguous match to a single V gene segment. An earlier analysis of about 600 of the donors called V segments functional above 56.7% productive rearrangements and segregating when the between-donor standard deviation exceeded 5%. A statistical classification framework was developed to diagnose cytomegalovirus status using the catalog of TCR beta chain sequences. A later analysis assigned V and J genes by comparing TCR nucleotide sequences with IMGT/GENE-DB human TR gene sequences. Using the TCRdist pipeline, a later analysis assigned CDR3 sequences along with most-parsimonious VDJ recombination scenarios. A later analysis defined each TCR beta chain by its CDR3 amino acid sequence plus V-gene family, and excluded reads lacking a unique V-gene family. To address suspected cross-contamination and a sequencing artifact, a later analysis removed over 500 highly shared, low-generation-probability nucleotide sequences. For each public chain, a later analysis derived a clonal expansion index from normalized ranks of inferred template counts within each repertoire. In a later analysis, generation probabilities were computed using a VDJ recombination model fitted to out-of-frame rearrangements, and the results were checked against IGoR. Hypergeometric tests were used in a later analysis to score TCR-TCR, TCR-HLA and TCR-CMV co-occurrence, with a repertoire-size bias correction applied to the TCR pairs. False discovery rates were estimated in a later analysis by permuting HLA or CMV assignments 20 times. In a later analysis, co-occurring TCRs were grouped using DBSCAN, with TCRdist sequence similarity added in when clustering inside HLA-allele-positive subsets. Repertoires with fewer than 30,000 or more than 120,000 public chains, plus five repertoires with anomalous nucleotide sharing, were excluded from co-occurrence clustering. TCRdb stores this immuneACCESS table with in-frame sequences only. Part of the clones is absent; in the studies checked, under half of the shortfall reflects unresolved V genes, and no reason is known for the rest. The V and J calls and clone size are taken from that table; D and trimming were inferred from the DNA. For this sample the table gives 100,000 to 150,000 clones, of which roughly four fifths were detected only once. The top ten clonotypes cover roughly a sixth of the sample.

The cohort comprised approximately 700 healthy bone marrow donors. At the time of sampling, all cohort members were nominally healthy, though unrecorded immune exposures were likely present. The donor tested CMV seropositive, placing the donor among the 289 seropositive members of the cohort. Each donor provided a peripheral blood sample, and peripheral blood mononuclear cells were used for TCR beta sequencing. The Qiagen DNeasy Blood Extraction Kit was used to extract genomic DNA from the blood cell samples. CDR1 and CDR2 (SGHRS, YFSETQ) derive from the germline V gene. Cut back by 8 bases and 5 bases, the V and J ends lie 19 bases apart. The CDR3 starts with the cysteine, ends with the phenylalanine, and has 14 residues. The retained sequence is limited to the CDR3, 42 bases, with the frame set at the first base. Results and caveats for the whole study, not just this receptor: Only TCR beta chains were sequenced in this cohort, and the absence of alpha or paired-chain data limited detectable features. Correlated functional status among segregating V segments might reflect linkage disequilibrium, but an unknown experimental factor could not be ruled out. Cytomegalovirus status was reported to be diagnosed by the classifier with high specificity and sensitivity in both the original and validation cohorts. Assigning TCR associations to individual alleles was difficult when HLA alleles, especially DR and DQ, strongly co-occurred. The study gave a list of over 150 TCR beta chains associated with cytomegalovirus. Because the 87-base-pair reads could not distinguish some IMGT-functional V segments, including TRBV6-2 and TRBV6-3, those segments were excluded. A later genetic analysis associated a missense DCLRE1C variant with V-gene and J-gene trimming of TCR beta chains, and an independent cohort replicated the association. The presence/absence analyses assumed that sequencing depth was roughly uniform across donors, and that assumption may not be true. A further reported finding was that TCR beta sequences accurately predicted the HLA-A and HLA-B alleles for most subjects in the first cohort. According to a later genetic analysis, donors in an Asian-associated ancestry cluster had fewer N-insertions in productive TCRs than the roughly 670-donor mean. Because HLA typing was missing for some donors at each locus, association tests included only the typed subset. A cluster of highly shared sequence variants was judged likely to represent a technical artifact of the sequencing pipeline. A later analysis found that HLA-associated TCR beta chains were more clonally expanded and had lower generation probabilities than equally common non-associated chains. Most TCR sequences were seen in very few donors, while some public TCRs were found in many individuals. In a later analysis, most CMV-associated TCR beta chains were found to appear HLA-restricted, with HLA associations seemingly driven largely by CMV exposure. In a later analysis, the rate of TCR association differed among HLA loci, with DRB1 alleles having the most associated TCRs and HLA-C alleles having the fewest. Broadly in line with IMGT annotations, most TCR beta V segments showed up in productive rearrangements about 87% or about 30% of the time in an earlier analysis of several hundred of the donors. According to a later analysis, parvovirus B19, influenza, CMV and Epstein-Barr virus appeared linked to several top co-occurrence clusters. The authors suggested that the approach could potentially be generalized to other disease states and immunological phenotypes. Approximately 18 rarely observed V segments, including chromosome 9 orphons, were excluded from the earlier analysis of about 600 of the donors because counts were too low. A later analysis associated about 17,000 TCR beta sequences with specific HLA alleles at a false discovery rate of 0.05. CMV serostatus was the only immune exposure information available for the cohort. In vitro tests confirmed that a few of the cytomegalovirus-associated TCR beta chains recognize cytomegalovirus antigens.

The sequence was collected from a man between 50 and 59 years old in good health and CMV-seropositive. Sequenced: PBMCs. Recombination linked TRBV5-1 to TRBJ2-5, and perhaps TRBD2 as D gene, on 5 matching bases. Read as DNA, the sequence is TGCGCCAGTACCGGGGTCTTGATGGGGGAGACCCAGTACTTC. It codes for CASTGVLMGETQYF.